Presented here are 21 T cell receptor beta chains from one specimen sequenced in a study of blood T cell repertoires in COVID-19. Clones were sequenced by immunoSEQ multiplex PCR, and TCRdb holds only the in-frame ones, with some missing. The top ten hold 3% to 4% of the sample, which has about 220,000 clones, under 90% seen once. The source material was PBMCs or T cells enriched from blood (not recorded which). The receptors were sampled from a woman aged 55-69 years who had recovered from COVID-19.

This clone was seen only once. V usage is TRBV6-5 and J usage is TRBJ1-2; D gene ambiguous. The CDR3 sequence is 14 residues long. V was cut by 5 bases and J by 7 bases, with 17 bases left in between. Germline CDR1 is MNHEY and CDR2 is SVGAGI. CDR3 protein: CASSPPGRSSGYTF. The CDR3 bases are TGTGCCAGCAGTCCCCCGGGGAGGTCGTCTGGCTACACCTTC.

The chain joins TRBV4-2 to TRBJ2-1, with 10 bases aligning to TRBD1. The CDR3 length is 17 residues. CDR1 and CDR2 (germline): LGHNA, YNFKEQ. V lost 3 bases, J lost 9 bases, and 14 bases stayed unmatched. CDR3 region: CASSHAQTGTGDIEQFF. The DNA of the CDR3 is TGTGCCAGCAGCCACGCTCAAACCGGGACAGGGGATATTGAGCAGTTCTTC.

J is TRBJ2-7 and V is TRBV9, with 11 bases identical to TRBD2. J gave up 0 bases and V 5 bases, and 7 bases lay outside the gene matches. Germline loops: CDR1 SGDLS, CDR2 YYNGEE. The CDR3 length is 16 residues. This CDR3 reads CASSRLAGWSSYEQYF. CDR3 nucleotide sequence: TGTGCCAGCAGTCGACTAGCGGGATGGAGCTCCTACGAGCAGTACTTC.

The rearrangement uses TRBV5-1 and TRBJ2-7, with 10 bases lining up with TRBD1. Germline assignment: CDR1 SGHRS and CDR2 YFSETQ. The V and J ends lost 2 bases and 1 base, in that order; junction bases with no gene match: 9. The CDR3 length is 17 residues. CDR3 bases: TGCGCCAGCAGCTTACGTAGTCCGGACAGGGGGTCCTACGAGCAGTACTTC. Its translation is CASSLRSPDRGSYEQYF.

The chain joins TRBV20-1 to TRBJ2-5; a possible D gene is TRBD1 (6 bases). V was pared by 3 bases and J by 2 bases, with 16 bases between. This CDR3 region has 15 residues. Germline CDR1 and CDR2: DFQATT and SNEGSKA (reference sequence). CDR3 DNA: TGCAGTGCTAGTCTGGGGGCGAGGGGGCAAGAGACCCAGTACTTC. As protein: CSASLGARGQETQYF.

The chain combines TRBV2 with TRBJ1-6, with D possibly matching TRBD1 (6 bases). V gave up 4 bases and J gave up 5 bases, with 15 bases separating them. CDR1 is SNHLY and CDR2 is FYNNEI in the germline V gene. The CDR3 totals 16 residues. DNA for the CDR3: TGTGCCAGCAGTGGATTCGGGTCAGGGGATAATTCACCCCTCCACTTT. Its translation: CASSGFGSGDNSPLHF.

CDR3 nucleotide sequence: TGTGCCAGCAGCCGCCGGGCCTACGAGCAGTACTTC. This sequence encodes CASSRRAYEQYF. The chain links TRBV3-1 (or the pseudogene TRBV3-2) to TRBJ2-7; the D is unclear. Germline V gene lookup returns CDR1 LGHDT and CDR2 YNNKEL (reference sequence). Trimming pared 4 bases from V and 2 bases from J, leaving 6 bases between. This CDR3 is built from 12 residues.

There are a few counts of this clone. Here the CDR3 DNA reads TGCGCCAGCAGCCCAAGTTATTGGACAGATAACTATGGCTACACCTTC. As protein: CASSPSYWTDNYGYTF. The rearrangement uses TRBV5-1 and TRBJ1-2, with D maybe TRBD1 (6 bases). CDR1 and CDR2 from the germline V gene are SGHRS and YFSETQ. The V gene lost 4 bases and the J gene lost 1 base, with 17 bases spanning the gap. The CDR3 sequence is 16 residues long.

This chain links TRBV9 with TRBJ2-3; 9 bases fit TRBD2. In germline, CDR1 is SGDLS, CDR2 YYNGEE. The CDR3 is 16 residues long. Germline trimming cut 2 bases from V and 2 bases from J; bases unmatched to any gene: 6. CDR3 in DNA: TGTGCCAGCAGCGTGGTAGCGGGGGTAACCACAGATACGCAGTATTTT. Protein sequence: CASSVVAGVTTDTQYF.

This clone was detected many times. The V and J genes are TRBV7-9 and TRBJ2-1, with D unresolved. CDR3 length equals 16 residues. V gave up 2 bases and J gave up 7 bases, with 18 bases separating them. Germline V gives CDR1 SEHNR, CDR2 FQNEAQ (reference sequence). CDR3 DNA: TGTGCCAGCAGCTTATCGACGGGTTTAGGAGTAAATGAGCAGTTCTTC. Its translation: CASSLSTGLGVNEQFF.

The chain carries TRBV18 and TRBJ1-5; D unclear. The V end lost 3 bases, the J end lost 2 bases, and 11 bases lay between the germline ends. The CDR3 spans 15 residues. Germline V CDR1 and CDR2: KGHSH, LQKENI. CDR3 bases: TGTGCCAGCTCACCCGGCGGGGTACGCAATCAGCCCCAGCATTTT. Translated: CASSPGGVRNQPQHF.

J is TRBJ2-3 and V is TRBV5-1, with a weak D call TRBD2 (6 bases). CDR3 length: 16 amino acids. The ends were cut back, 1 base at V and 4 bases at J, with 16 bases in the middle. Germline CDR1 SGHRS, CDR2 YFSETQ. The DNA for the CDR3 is TGCGCCAGCAGCTTGTCTACCGGGGGAGTCTCAGATACGCAGTATTTT. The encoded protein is CASSLSTGGVSDTQYF.

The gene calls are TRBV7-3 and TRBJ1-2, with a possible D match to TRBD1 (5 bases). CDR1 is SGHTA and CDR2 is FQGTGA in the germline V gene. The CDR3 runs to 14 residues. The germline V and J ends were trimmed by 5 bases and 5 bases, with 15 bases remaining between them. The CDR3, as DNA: TGTGCCAGCAGCCCGGCGGGGGGAGTTTATGGCTACACCTTC. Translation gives CASSPAGGVYGYTF.

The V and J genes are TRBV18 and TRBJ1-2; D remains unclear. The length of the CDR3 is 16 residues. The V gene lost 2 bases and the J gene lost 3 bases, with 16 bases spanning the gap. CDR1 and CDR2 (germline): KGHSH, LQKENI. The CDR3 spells CASSPMLGVLDYGYTF. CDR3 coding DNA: TGTGCCAGCTCACCAATGCTAGGCGTGCTCGACTATGGCTACACCTTC. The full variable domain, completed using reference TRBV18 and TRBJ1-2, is NAGVMQNPRHLVRRRGQEARLRCSPMKGHSHVYWYRQLPEEGLKFMVYLQKENIIDESGMPKERFSAEFPKEGPSILRIQQVVRGDSAAYFCASSPMLGVLDYGYTFGSGTRLTVV.

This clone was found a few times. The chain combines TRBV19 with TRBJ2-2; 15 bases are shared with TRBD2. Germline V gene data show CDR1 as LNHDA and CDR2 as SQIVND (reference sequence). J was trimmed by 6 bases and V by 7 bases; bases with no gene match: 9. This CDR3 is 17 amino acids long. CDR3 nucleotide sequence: TGTGCCAGTACCCTAGGACTAGCGGGAGGGTATGCCGGGGAGCTGTTTTTT. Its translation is CASTLGLAGGYAGELFF.

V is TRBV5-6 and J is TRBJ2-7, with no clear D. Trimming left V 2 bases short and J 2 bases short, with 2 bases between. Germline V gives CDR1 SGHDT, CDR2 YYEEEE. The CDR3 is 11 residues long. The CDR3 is CASSFTYEQYF. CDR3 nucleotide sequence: TGTGCCAGCAGCTTTACCTACGAGCAGTACTTC.

Here the CDR3 DNA reads TGTGCCAGCAGCTTGCCAGGACAGGGAAATTCACCCCTCCACTTT. As protein: CASSLPGQGNSPLHF. The V gene is TRBV5-4, the J gene TRBJ1-6; TRBD1 agrees at 8 bases. Germline values: CDR1 SGHNT, CDR2 YYREEE (reference sequence). This CDR3 spans 15 amino acids. V lost 1 base and J lost 7; bases outside the gene matches: 4.

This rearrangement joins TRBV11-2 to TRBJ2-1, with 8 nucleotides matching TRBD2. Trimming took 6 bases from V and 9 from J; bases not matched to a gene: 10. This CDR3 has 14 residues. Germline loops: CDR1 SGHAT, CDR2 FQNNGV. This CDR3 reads CASRSRGVTVEQFF. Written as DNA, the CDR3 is TGTGCCAGCAGATCGCGGGGGGTAACGGTTGAGCAGTTCTTC.

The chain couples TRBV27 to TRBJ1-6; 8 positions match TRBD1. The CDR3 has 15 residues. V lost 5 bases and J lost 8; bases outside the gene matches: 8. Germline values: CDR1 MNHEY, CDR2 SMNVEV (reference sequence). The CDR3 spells CASSHTGTGDSPLHF. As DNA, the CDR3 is TGTGCCAGCAGTCATACCGGGACAGGAGATTCACCCCTCCACTTT.

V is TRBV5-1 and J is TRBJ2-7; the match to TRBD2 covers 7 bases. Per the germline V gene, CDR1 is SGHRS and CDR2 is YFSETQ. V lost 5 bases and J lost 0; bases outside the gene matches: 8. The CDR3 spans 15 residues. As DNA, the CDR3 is TGCGCCAGCAGGGCAACTAGCGACCGCTCCTACGAGCAGTACTTC. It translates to CASRATSDRSYEQYF.

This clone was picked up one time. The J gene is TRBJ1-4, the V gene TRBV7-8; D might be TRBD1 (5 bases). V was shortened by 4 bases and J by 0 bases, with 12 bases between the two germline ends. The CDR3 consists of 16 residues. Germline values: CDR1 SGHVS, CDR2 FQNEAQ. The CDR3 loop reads CASSSYSGATNEKLFF. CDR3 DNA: TGTGCCAGCAGCTCTTACTCGGGGGCAACTAATGAAAAACTGTTTTTT.